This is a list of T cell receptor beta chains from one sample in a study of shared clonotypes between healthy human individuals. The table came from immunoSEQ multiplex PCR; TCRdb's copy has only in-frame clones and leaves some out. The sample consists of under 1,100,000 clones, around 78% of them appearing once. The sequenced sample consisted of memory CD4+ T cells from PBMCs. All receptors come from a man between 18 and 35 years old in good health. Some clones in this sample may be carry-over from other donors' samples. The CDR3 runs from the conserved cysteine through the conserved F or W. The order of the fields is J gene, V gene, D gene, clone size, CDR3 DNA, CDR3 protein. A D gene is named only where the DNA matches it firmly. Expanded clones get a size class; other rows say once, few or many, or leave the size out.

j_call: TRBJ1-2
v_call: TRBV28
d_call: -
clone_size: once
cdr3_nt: TGTGCCAGCAGATTACAGGGATTGGATGGCTACACCTTC
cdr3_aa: CASRLQGLDGYTF

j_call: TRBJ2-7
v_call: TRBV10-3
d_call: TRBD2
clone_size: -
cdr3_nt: TGTGCCATCAGTGCCAGCAGCGGGAGGGCCAGGAACGAGCAGTACTTC
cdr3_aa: CAISASSGRARNEQYF

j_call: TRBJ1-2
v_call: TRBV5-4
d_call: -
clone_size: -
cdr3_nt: TGTGCCAGCAGCCCCGTCCGCGGGGCGAGTTCTACGGATGGCTACACCTTC
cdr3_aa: CASSPVRGASSTDGYTF

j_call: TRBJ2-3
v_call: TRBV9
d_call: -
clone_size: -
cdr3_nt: TGTGCCAGCAGCCTCGGGTGGGAGAGTTTGGATACGCAGTATTTT
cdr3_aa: CASSLGWESLDTQYF

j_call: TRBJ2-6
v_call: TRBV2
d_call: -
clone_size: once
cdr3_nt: TGTGCCAGCACCTATAGCGCCAGCTCTGGGGCCAACGTCCTGACTTTC
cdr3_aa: CASTYSASSGANVLTF

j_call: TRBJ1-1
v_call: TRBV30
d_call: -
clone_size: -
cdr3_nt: TGTGCCTGGAGTTCAGGGTCGATGAACACTGAAGCTTTCTTT
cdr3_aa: CAWSSGSMNTEAFF

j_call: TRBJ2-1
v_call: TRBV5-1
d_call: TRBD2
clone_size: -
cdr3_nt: TGCGCCAGCAGCTTCGGGACTAGCGGGTACAATGAGCAGTTCTTC
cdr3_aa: CASSFGTSGYNEQFF

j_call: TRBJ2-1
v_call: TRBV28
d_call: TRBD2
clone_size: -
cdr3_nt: TGTGCCAGCAGCCCCCGACTTACTAGCGGGAGATTCAGCAATGAGCAGTTCTTC
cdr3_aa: CASSPRLTSGRFSNEQFF

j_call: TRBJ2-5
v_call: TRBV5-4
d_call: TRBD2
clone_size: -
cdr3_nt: TGTGCCAGCAGCCCTACTAGCGGGAGTGGGGAGACCCAGTACTTC
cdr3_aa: CASSPTSGSGETQYF

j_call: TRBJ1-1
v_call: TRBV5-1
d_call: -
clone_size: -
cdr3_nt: TGCGCCAGCAGCCCCACGGTCGCCTATGAAGCTTTCTTT
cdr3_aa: CASSPTVAYEAFF

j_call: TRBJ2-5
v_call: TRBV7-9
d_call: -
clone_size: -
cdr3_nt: TGTGCCAGCAGCCCGGGGGCGCCGGAGACCCAGTACTTC
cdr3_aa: CASSPGAPETQYF

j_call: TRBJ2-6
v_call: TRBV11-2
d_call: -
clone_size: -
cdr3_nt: TGTGCCAGCAGCTTAGCGGGGGGCCCCTCTACTGGGGCCAACGTCCTGACTTTC
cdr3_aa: CASSLAGGPSTGANVLTF

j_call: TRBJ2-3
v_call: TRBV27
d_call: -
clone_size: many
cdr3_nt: TGTGCCAGCAGCTCGCCCCGCCTAGGCGCAGATACGCAGTATTTT
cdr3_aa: CASSSPRLGADTQYF